This TCR beta chain came from a study of blood T cells in healthy people across ages (dated by TCRdb to between 2014 and 2016). Study-wide context: In model experiments, template switching captured roughly one uniquely barcoded TCR beta cDNA molecule for every two T cells. The study measured age-related changes in TCR beta repertoire diversity using deep sequencing normalized with unique cDNA molecular identifiers. Donors were grouped into four age groups: young (average approximately 15 years), middle-aged (roughly 37), aged (62) and long-lived (about 89). To avoid experimental bias, donors of different ages were distributed randomly across sequencing lanes. Two additional independent replicas of 1 million unique cDNA reads from the same blood draw were analyzed for two donors (one aged 18 to 29 and one aged 80 or older). Summary of the overall study and its limitations: Because profiling used bulk unsorted PBMCs, naive and antigen-experienced compartments could not be compared conclusively. Because donor CMV infection status was unknown, age-related changes in expanded clonotypes were potentially confounded. There was a strong correlation between observed TCR beta diversity and the percentage of naive T cells measured by flow cytometry. Total diversity estimates from one million sequenced T cells were considered lower bounds and underestimates. Compared with the aged group, the long-lived group had more naive CD4+ T cells, fewer expanded clones and increased TCR diversity, suggesting age selection. As age increased, observed TCR beta diversity per million T cells dropped in a roughly linear way, and a significant reduction was already evident by age approximately 40.

Systemically healthy Caucasian individuals from Russia, 39 in total and aged about 6 to 95 years, were included as donors. Each donor gave ten milliliters of peripheral blood, drawn into EDTA-treated Vacutainer tubes. Ficoll-Paque density-gradient centrifugation was used to isolate PBMCs, with at least 7 million obtained per sample. Trizol reagent was used to extract total RNA from the PBMCs, yielding at least 6 micrograms per sample. The percentages of naive CD45RAhigh/CD27high T cells were determined by flow cytometry on a PBMC aliquot from every donor. A word on this clonotype: Its antigen remains unidentified. Qualities for individual bases were not recorded, and no much larger clone is one base off.

The CDR3 measures 18 amino acids from cysteine to phenylalanine. The read is trimmed to its CDR3 DNA, 54 bases read in frame from base 1. CDR1 and CDR2 (MNHEY, SVGAGI) derive from the germline V gene. V is pruned by 1 base and J by 2 bases, leaving 10 bases of the junction without a gene match. The library was built by means of 5' RACE. A second PCR of roughly 6 to 12 cycles was run with a J-beta primer mix and a sample-barcoded 5' primer. Each TCR beta cDNA molecule received a unique molecular identifier from a template-switch 5' adaptor carrying 12 random nucleotides. Each sample yielded at least 3 million CDR3-containing paired-end reads. The Mint cDNA synthesis kit, primed by a TRBC-specific oligonucleotide, was used to synthesize first-strand cDNA from all RNA. After uracil-DNA glycosylase treatment, a first 18-cycle PCR used universal primers M1SS and BC2_uni_R on all cDNA. From the authors' description of their analysis: For normalization, 1 million high-quality reads were randomly selected from each sample, with every read carrying a distinct molecular identifier. Reads sharing molecular identifiers were discarded rather than binned into consensus sequences. MiTCR, set to a Q25 quality threshold and the strictest error-elimination algorithm, was used for CDR3 identification, clonotype clustering and error correction. Lower-bound total TCR beta diversity was estimated with a nonparametric unseen species model using Euler transformation. Using fastp at Q25 and MiXCR, TCRdb reprocessed the public reads and kept productive beta chains. Rows are unified per CDR3 protein, each entry keeping the most common DNA and genes. It is TCRdb's table, rather than the study itself, that gives the V and J calls and clone size. The sample includes around 1,800,000 distinct CDR3 sequences, with 39% observed a single time. Together, the top ten hold under 30% of the sample.

Sequencing was done on a sample of blood. This sequence uses TRBV6-5 and TRBJ1-5; TRBD1 matches 8 bases in the middle. The clonotype was recovered from a human donor in good health. Here the CDR3 is given as CASSYWGRGLSGNQPQHF. The sequence in DNA is TGTGCCAGCAGTTACTGGGGCAGGGGGCTGTCTGGCAATCAGCCCCAGCATTTT.